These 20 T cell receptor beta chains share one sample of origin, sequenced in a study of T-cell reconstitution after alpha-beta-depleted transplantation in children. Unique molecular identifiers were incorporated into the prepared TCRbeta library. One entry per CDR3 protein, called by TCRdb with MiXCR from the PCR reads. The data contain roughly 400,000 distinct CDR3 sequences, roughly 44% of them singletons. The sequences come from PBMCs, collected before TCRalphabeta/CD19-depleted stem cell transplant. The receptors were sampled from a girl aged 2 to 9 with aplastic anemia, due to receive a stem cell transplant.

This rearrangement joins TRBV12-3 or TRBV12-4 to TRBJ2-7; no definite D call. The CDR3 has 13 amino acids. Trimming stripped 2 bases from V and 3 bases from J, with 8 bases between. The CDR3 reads CASSLKVSYEQYF. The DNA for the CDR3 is TGTGCCAGCAGTTTAAAGGTTAGCTACGAGCAGTACTTC.

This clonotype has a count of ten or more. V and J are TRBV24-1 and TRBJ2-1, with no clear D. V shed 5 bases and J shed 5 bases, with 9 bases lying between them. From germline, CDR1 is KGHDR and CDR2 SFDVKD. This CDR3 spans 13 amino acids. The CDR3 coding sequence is TGTGCCACCAGTGCGACAATAAACAATGAGCAGTTCTTC. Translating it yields CATSATINNEQFF.

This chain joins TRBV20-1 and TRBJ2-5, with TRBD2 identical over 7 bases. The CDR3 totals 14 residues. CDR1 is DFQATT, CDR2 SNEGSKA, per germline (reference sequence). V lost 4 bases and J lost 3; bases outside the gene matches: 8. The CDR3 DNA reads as TGCAGTGCTACCGGGGGGAGCCCCGAAGAGACCCAGTACTTC. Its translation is CSATGGSPEETQYF.

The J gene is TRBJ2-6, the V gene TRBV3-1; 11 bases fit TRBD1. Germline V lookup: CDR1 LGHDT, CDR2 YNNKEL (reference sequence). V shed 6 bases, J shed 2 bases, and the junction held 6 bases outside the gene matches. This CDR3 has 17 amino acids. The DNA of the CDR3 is TGTGCCAGCAGTCTAGGACAGGGGGCAACTGGGGCCAACGTCCTGACTTTC. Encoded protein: CASSLGQGATGANVLTF.

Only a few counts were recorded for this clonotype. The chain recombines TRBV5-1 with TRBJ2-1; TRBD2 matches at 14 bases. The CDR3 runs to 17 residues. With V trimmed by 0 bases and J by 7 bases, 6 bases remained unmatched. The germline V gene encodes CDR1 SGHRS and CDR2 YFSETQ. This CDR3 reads CASSLEGLAGVRNEQFF. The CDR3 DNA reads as TGCGCCAGCAGCTTGGAGGGACTAGCGGGAGTGCGAAATGAGCAGTTCTTC.

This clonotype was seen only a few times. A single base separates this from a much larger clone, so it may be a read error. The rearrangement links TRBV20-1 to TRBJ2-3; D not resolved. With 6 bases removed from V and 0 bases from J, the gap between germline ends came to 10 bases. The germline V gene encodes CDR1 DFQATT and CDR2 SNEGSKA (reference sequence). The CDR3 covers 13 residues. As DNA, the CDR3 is TGCAGTGCGTGTCCTCCTAGCACAGATACGCAGTATTTT. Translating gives CSACPPSTDTQYF.

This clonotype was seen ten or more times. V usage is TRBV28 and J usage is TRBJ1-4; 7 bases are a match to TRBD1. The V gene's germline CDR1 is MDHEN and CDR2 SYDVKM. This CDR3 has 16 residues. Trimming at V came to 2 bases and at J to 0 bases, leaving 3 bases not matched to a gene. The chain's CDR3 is CASSLQGEATNEKLFF. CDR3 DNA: TGTGCCAGCAGTTTACAGGGGGAAGCAACTAATGAAAAACTGTTTTTT. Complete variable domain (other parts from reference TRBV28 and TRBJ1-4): DVKVTQSSRYLVKRTGEKVFLECVQDMDHENMFWYRQDPGLGLRLIYFSYDVKMKEKGDIPEGYSVSREKKERFSLILESASTNQTSMYLCASSLQGEATNEKLFFGSGTQLSVL.

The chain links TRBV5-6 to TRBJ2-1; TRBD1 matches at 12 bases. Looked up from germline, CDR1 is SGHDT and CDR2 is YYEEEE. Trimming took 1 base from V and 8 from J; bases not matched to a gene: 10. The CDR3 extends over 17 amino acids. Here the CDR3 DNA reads TGTGCCAGCAGCTTGTTTGCGGGACAGGGGGCTATCGATGAGCAGTTCTTC. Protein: CASSLFAGQGAIDEQFF.

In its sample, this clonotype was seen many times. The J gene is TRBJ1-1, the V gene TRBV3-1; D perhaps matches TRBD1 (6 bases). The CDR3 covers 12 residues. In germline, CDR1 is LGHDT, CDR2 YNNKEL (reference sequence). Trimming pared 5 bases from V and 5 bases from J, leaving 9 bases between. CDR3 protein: CASSSTGTEAFF. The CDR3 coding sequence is TGTGCCAGCAGCTCCACAGGGACTGAAGCTTTCTTT.

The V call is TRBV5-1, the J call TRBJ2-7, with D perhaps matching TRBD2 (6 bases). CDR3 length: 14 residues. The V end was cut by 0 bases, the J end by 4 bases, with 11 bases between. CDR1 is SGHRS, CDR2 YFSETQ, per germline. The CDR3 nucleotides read TGCGCCAGCAGCTTGGCCACGGGGGAGTACGAGCAGTACTTC. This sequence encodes CASSLATGEYEQYF.

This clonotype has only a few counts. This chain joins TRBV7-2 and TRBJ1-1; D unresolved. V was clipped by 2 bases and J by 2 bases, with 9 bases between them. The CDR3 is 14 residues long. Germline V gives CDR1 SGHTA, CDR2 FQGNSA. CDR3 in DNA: TGTGCCAGCAGCTTACGACGGGGTAACACTGAAGCTTTCTTT. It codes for CASSLRRGNTEAFF.

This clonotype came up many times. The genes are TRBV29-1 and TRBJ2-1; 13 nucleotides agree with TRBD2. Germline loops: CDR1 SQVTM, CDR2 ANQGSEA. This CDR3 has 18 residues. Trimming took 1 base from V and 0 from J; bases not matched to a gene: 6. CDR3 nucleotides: TGCAGCGTTGAAGGTCGACGGACTAGCGGGAGCTCCTACAATGAGCAGTTCTTC. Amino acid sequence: CSVEGRRTSGSSYNEQFF.

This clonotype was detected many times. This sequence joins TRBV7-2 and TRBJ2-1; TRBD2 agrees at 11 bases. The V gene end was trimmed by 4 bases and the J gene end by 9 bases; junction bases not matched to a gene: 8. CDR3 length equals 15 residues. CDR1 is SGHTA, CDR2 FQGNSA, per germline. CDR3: CASSSYLAGGVEQFF. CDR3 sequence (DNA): TGTGCCAGCAGCTCCTACTTAGCGGGAGGGGTTGAGCAGTTCTTC.

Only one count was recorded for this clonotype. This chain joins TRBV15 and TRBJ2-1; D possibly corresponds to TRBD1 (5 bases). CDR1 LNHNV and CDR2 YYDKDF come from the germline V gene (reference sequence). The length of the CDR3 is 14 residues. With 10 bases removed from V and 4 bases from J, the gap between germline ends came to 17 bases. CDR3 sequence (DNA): TGTGCCATAAACCAGGGTCATGGTTACAATGAGCAGTTCTTC. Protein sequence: CAINQGHGYNEQFF.

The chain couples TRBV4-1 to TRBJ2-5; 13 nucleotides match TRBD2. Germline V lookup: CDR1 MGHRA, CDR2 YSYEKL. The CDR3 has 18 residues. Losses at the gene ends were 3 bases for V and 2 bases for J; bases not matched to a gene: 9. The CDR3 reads CASSQGRTSGSGQETQYF. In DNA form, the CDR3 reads TGCGCCAGCAGCCAGGGTAGGACTAGCGGGAGTGGGCAAGAGACCCAGTACTTC.

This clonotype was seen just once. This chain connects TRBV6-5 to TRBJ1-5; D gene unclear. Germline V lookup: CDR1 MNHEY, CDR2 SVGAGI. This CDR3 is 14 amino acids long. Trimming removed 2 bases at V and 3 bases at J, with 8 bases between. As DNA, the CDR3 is TGTGCCAGCAGTTACCGGGCCATCAATCAGCCCCAGCATTTT. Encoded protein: CASSYRAINQPQHF.

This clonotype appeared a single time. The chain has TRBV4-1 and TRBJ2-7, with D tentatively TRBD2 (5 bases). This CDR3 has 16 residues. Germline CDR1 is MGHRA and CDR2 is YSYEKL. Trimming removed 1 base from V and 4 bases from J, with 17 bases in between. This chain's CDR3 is CASSQVRSSEVYEQYF. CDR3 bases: TGCGCCAGCAGCCAAGTTCGGAGTAGCGAGGTGTACGAGCAGTACTTC.

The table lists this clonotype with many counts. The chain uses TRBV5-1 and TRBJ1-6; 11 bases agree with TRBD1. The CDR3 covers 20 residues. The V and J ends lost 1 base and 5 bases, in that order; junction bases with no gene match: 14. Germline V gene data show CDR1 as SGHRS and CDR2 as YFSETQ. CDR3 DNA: TGCGCCAGCAGCTTGAAGCCCCAGGACAGGGGGCCCTACAATAATTCACCCCTCCACTTT. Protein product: CASSLKPQDRGPYNNSPLHF.

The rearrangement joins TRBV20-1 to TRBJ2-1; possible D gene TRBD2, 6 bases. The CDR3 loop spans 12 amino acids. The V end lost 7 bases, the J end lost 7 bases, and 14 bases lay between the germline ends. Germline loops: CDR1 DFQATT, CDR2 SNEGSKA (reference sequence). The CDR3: CSVKEGGNEQFF. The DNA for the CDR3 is TGCAGTGTCAAAGAGGGAGGAAATGAGCAGTTCTTC.

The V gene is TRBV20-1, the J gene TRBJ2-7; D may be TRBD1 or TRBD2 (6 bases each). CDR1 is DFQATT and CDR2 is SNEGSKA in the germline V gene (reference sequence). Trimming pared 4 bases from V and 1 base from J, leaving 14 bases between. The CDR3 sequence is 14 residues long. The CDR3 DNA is TGCAGTGCTACCCCTCGGGGGCCATCCTACGAGCAGTACTTC. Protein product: CSATPRGPSYEQYF.